Listed here are 29 T cell receptor beta chains from one sample, sequenced in a study of T cell responses to AZD1222 COVID-19 vaccine. Profiling relied on immunoSEQ multiplex PCR, and the TCRdb table lists in-frame clones only, not all of them. Of 130,000 or so clones in the sample, roughly 90% are singletons; the top ten hold 3.5% to 4.5%. Specimen: peripheral blood, collected 28 days after the second AZD1222 dose. These receptors originate from an adult who received the AZD1222 COVID-19 vaccine.

To note about this clone: Other nucleotide sequences from this sample produce the same CDR3. The J gene is TRBJ1-6, the V gene TRBV2; no clear D gene. V was clipped by 9 bases and J by 7 bases, with 13 bases between them. Germline V gene data show CDR1 as SNHLY and CDR2 as FYNNEI. The CDR3 sequence is 13 residues long. This CDR3 reads CASSYRGNSPLHF. In nucleotides, the CDR3 is TGTGCCAGTTCCTATCGAGGGAATTCACCCCTCCACTTT.

This clone appeared once. The chain couples TRBV7-2 to TRBJ2-3; TRBD2 aligns across 8 bases. Germline CDR1 and CDR2: SGHTA and FQGNSA. The V gene end was trimmed by 1 base and the J gene end by 4 bases; junction bases not matched to a gene: 7. This CDR3 is built from 16 residues. CDR3 bases: TGTGCCAGCAGCTTAGTCCCGGGGGGGCCCCCAGATACGCAGTATTTT. It codes for CASSLVPGGPPDTQYF.

To note about this clone: A read error may produce the germline difference seen at one junction end. This sequence joins TRBV2 and TRBJ2-1, with D possibly matching TRBD2 (6 bases). Per the germline V gene, CDR1 is SNHLY and CDR2 is FYNNEI. The CDR3 runs to 14 residues. The DNA for the CDR3 is TGTGCCAGCAGTCGAACCGGGACTTCCCTCGGAAGGGTCTTC. It specifies CASSRTGTSLGRVF.

The chain is built from TRBV5-4 and TRBJ1-2, with a possible D match to TRBD1 (6 bases). Germline assignment: CDR1 SGHNT and CDR2 YYREEE (reference sequence). This CDR3 has 13 residues. The ends were cut back, 7 bases at V and 4 bases at J, with 14 bases in the middle. This chain's CDR3 is CASARQDFYGYTF. The CDR3, as DNA: TGTGCCAGCGCCCGACAGGATTTCTATGGCTACACCTTC.

The chain uses TRBV13 and TRBJ2-3; the match to TRBD1 covers 8 bases. The J segment lost 8 bases and the V segment lost 0 bases, leaving 7 bases of the junction unmatched. CDR3 size: 15 residues. Germline V CDR1 and CDR2: PRHDT, FYEKMQ (reference sequence). This CDR3 is CASSLGPQQGGTQYF. The DNA for the CDR3 is TGTGCCAGCAGCTTAGGGCCTCAACAGGGGGGTACGCAGTATTTT.

This clone has a single count. V gene TRBV29-1 combines with J gene TRBJ1-2, with D maybe TRBD1 (6 bases). Trimming stripped 7 bases from V and 4 bases from J, with 13 bases between. Germline CDR1 reads SQVTM; CDR2 reads ANQGSEA. This CDR3 region has 12 residues. This CDR3 is CSGGAAGYGYTF. CDR3 sequence (DNA): TGCAGCGGGGGGGCTGCAGGCTATGGCTACACCTTC.

The chain links TRBV5-5 to TRBJ1-6; 8 nucleotides align to TRBD1. The length of the CDR3 is 13 residues. Germline CDR1 is SGHKS and CDR2 is YYEKEE (reference sequence). V was clipped by 5 bases and J by 8 bases; unmatched bases: 3. The CDR3 DNA is TGTGCCAGCAGTCTGACAGGGGATTCACCCCTCCACTTT. This codes for CASSLTGDSPLHF. Full variable domain (missing parts from reference TRBV5-5 and TRBJ1-6): DAGVTQSPTHLIKTRGQQVTLRCSPISGHKSVSWYQQVLGQGPQFIFQYYEKEERGRGNFPDRFSARQFPNYSSELNVNALLLGDSALYLCASSLTGDSPLHFGNGTRLTVT.

The genes are TRBV12-3 or TRBV12-4 and TRBJ2-3; possible D gene TRBD2, 7 bases. The CDR3 contains 13 residues. Trimming left V 5 bases short and J 4 bases short, with 10 bases between. The DNA for the CDR3 is TGTGCCAGCAGTCTAGGGGGGGCAGATACGCAGTATTTT. This codes for CASSLGGADTQYF.

This chain uses TRBV2 with TRBJ2-3; 9 bases agree with TRBD1. The germline gives CDR1 SNHLY, CDR2 FYNNEI. The ends lost 3 bases at V and 4 bases at J; junction bases unmatched: 5. The CDR3 runs 15 residues. The CDR3 DNA reads TGTGCCAGCAGTGACTGGGACAGGGATGCAGATACGCAGTATTTT. Residues: CASSDWDRDADTQYF. Variable domain in full (rest from reference TRBV2 and TRBJ2-3): EPEVTQTPSHQVTQMGQEVILRCVPISNHLYFYWYRQILGQKVEFLVSFYNNEISEKSEIFDDQFSVERPDGSNFTLKIRSTKLEDSAMYFCASSDWDRDADTQYFGPGTRLTVL.

This clone was recorded only once. This sequence joins TRBV6-2 or TRBV6-3 and TRBJ2-5; the D call may be TRBD1 or TRBD2 (5 bases each). CDR3 size: 15 residues. Trimming removed 5 bases at V and 1 base at J, with 14 bases between. Germline V gene sequence: CDR1 MNHEY, CDR2 SVGEGT. For the CDR3, the DNA is TGTGCCAGCAGTCGGTCGAGGGGCCCCCAAGAGACCCAGTACTTC. Translated, it gives CASSRSRGPQETQYF.

J is TRBJ1-3 and V is TRBV5-6; no reliable D call. The V and J ends lost 0 bases and 8 bases respectively, with 3 bases between them. Germline lookup yields CDR1 SGHDT and CDR2 YYEEEE. The CDR3 extends over 11 amino acids. The CDR3 reads CASSLGYTIYF. The DNA of the CDR3 is TGTGCCAGCAGCTTGGGGTACACCATATATTTT.

The V gene is TRBV28, the J gene TRBJ2-1; 8 positions agree with TRBD2. The V gene's germline CDR1 is MDHEN and CDR2 SYDVKM. The CDR3 has 15 residues. J lost 7 bases, V lost 3 bases, and 8 bases had no gene match. CDR3 sequence reads: CASSLGSGNLNEQFF. The CDR3 DNA reads TGTGCCAGCAGTTTGGGTAGCGGGAATTTGAATGAGCAGTTCTTC.

The rearrangement joins TRBV7-9 to TRBJ2-3; 10 nucleotides align to TRBD1. Germline V gene data show CDR1 as SEHNR and CDR2 as FQNEAQ (reference sequence). Trimming cost V 6 bases and J 5 bases; bases outside gene matches: 8. The CDR3 is 15 residues long. CDR3 nucleotide sequence: TGTGCCAGCAGGCCGACAGGGGGCTCCGGAGATACGCAGTATTTT. Protein product: CASRPTGGSGDTQYF.

This rearrangement joins TRBV15 to TRBJ1-2; D gene uncertain. Trimming shortened V by 1 base and J by 0 bases, and 9 bases separated the two germline ends. Germline V gives CDR1 LNHNV, CDR2 YYDKDF (reference sequence). The CDR3 totals 15 residues. CDR3 sequence: CATSRGGSSNYGYTF. In DNA form, the CDR3 reads TGTGCCACCAGCAGAGGTGGTTCTTCTAACTATGGCTACACCTTC.

CDR3 protein: CASSQNRGLYGYTF. The DNA of the CDR3 is TGCGCCAGCAGCCAAAACAGGGGCCTCTATGGCTACACCTTC. The chain has TRBV4-1 and TRBJ1-2; 7 positions match TRBD1. Germline CDR1 MGHRA, CDR2 YSYEKL. J gave up 4 bases and V 2 bases, and 4 bases lay outside the gene matches. The CDR3 length is 14 residues.

This clone showed up just once. CDR3 in amino acids: CASSPPRTSGSSYNEQFF. Here the CDR3 DNA reads TGTGCCAGCAGCCCTCCGAGGACTAGCGGCAGCTCCTACAATGAGCAGTTCTTC. The chain links TRBV7-9 to TRBJ2-1, with 10 bases that match TRBD2. Germline V gene data show CDR1 as SEHNR and CDR2 as FQNEAQ (reference sequence). J gave up 0 bases and V 5 bases, and 10 bases lay outside the gene matches. The CDR3 is made up of 18 amino acids. Full variable domain (outside the CDR3, taken from reference TRBV7-9 and TRBJ2-1): DTGVSQNPRHKITKRGQNVTFRCDPISEHNRLYWYRQTLGQGPEFLTYFQNEAQLEKSRLLSDRFSAERPKGSFSTLEIQRTEQGDSAMYLCASSPPRTSGSSYNEQFFGPGTRLTVL.

This chain connects TRBV12-3 or TRBV12-4 to TRBJ2-7, with D perhaps matching TRBD2 (5 bases). V was clipped by 2 bases and J by 10 bases, with 12 bases between them. The CDR3 is 12 amino acids. CDR3 in DNA: TGTGCCAGCAGTTTAAGGTCGAGGGAACAGTACTTC. This gives the protein CASSLRSREQYF.

This clone appeared a few times. The J gene is TRBJ1-4, the V gene TRBV7-6, with D maybe TRBD1 (6 bases). V was trimmed by 3 bases and J by 5 bases, leaving 13 bases between them. Per germline, CDR1 SGHVS and CDR2 FNYEAQ. The length of the CDR3 is 15 residues. The CDR3 DNA reads as TGTGCCAGCAGCTTGACAGGTGACCGAAATGAAAAACTGTTTTTT. It specifies CASSLTGDRNEKLFF.

The chain couples TRBV28 to TRBJ2-2; the D is unclear. Germline V gene lookup returns CDR1 MDHEN and CDR2 SYDVKM. CDR3 length equals 11 residues. V lost 10 bases to trimming and J lost 7 bases, with 10 bases between them. The CDR3 sequence: CAIAEFGELFF. CDR3 nucleotides: TGTGCCATCGCCGAGTTCGGGGAGCTGTTTTTT.

The genes are TRBV27 and TRBJ2-1; D is uncertain. Per germline, CDR1 MNHEY and CDR2 SMNVEV (reference sequence). Trimming left V 5 bases short and J 3 bases short, with 5 bases between. The CDR3 totals 12 residues. The CDR3 spells CASSPSYNEQFF. Here the CDR3 DNA reads TGTGCCAGCAGTCCCAGCTACAATGAGCAGTTCTTC.

The chain has TRBV5-1 and TRBJ1-1; D unclear. V lost 0 bases to trimming and J lost 6 bases, with 9 bases between them. Per the germline V gene, CDR1 is SGHRS and CDR2 is YFSETQ. The CDR3 is 13 residues long. The CDR3, as DNA: TGCGCCAGCAGCTTGGCACAGCATTCTGAAGCTTTCTTT. Protein sequence: CASSLAQHSEAFF.

This chain uses TRBV27 with TRBJ2-1, with 7 bases matching TRBD1. CDR1 MNHEY and CDR2 SMNVEV come from the germline V gene (reference sequence). The CDR3 spans 14 residues. With V trimmed by 9 bases and J by 8 bases, 13 bases remained unmatched. CDR3 nucleotides: TGTGCCAGTTCCACACCTCAGGGGGTCCATGAGCAGTTCTTC. This sequence encodes CASSTPQGVHEQFF.

This chain connects TRBV4-2 to TRBJ1-2, with D possibly being TRBD1 (5 bases). The CDR3 is 13 amino acids. The ends were cut back, 3 bases at V and 7 bases at J, with 12 bases in the middle. Looked up from germline, CDR1 is LGHNA and CDR2 is YNFKEQ. CDR3 loop: CASSHGGGAGYTF. DNA of the CDR3: TGTGCCAGCAGCCATGGGGGGGGAGCTGGCTACACCTTC.

This chain connects TRBV2 to TRBJ1-5; a weak D match, TRBD1 (6 bases). Germline-derived CDR1 and CDR2 are SNHLY and FYNNEI. The CDR3 is 15 amino acids. Between the trimmed V and J ends, which lost 5 bases and 3 bases, there was a span of 14 bases. The DNA for the CDR3 is TGTGCCAGCAGTTGGACAGTTAGGGACAATCAGCCCCAGCATTTT. This translates into CASSWTVRDNQPQHF.

The sample holds one count of this clone. V gene TRBV10-3 combines with J gene TRBJ1-1, with 9 nucleotides matching TRBD1. The CDR3 spans 14 residues. Losses at the gene ends were 7 bases for V and 1 base for J; bases not matched to a gene: 4. Germline loops: CDR1 ENHRY, CDR2 SYGVKD. In DNA, the CDR3 is TGTGCCATCACTGTGGACAGGGGGAACACTGAAGCTTTCTTT. Translating it yields CAITVDRGNTEAFF.

This chain connects TRBV6-6 to TRBJ2-7; tentative D call: TRBD2 (7 bases). This CDR3 has 15 residues. Germline loops: CDR1 MNHNY, CDR2 SVGAGI (reference sequence). The V end lost 2 bases, the J end lost 1 base, and 12 bases lay between the germline ends. CDR3 coding DNA: TGTGCCAGCAGTTACGGGGGGGGCCGATCCTACGAGCAGTACTTC. Encoded protein: CASSYGGGRSYEQYF.

This clone was seen once. The same CDR3 arises from other DNA sequences in this sample as well. Here the CDR3 reads CASSLVGAGSYNEQFF. CDR3 nucleotide sequence: TGTGCCAGCAGCTTAGTAGGGGCGGGCAGCTACAATGAGCAGTTCTTC. The V call is TRBV7-2, the J call TRBJ2-1; the D gene could be TRBD1 or TRBD2 (5 bases each). Germline lookup yields CDR1 SGHTA and CDR2 FQGNSA. Trimming shortened V by 1 base and J by 3 bases, and 13 bases separated the two germline ends. The CDR3 consists of 16 residues.

This chain uses TRBV18 with TRBJ2-3, with TRBD1 matching 9 bases. Germline assignment: CDR1 KGHSH and CDR2 LQKENI. V trimming: 0 bases; J trimming: 2 bases; junction bases outside the gene matches: 3. This CDR3 has 16 residues. CDR3 protein: CASSPPDRGYTDTQYF. The CDR3 nucleotides are TGTGCCAGCTCACCACCGGACAGGGGCTACACAGATACGCAGTATTTT.

The chain recombines TRBV11-2 with TRBJ2-7, with D possibly being TRBD1 (6 bases). Germline V lookup: CDR1 SGHAT, CDR2 FQNNGV. The CDR3 loop spans 16 amino acids. V shed 4 bases and J shed 6 bases, with 22 bases lying between them. The CDR3 region is CASSSGSYRASGEQYF. CDR3 nucleotides: TGTGCCAGCAGCTCCGGGTCCTACAGGGCGAGCGGCGAGCAGTACTTC. Drawing the rest from reference TRBV11-2 and TRBJ2-7, the complete variable domain is EAGVAQSPRYKIIEKRQSVAFWCNPISGHATLYWYQQILGQGPKLLIQFQNNGVVDDSQLPKDRFSAERLKGVDSTLKIQPAKLEDSAVYLCASSSGSYRASGEQYFGPGTRLTVT.